The 10 T cell receptor beta chains presented below share a single source sample, sequenced in a study of blood T cell repertoires in COVID-19. Assay used: immunoSEQ multiplex PCR; TCRdb lists only in-frame clones, some missing. The sample carries 150,000 to 200,000 clones, approximately 90% recorded once. Sequencing used peripheral blood. All receptors come from a young man with active or convalescent COVID-19.

V usage is TRBV12-5 and J usage is TRBJ2-1, with 7 bases fitting TRBD2. There are 14 residues in the CDR3. Germline V gene sequence: CDR1 LGHNT, CDR2 FRNRAP. V was clipped by 9 bases and J by 0 bases; unmatched bases: 5. CDR3: CASEGGSSYNEQFF. The CDR3 bases are TGTGCTAGCGAGGGCGGGAGCTCCTACAATGAGCAGTTCTTC.

This chain joins TRBV19 and TRBJ2-1; D is ambiguous. The CDR3 runs 14 residues. Trimming left V 2 bases short and J 4 bases short, with 9 bases between. CDR1 LNHDA and CDR2 SQIVND come from the germline V gene (reference sequence). CDR3 bases: TGTGCCAGTAGTATACTTGACAAGTACAATGAGCAGTTCTTC. This translates into CASSILDKYNEQFF.

J is TRBJ1-5 and V is TRBV6-1; 9 bases align to TRBD1. This CDR3 comprises 20 residues. V trimming: 3 bases; J trimming: 2 bases; junction bases outside the gene matches: 17. From germline, CDR1 is MNHNS and CDR2 SASEGT. Here the CDR3 reads CASSEEVRDRVWGGNQPQHF. As DNA, the CDR3 is TGTGCCAGCAGTGAGGAGGTTCGGGACAGGGTCTGGGGGGGCAATCAGCCCCAGCATTTT.

This chain joins TRBV24-1 and TRBJ1-1; 7 bases line up with TRBD1. The ends lost 1 base at V and 10 bases at J; junction bases unmatched: 2. The CDR3 runs 12 residues. From germline, CDR1 is KGHDR and CDR2 SFDVKD. The CDR3 DNA sequence: TGTGCCACCAGTGATTTCCAGGGGGGAGCTTTCTTT. This codes for CATSDFQGGAFF.

The chain combines TRBV27 with TRBJ1-1; 11 nucleotides line up with TRBD1. The CDR3 has 14 residues. Germline V gene lookup returns CDR1 MNHEY and CDR2 SMNVEV (reference sequence). V dropped 6 bases and J dropped 7; count of bases not matched to a gene: 7. In DNA, the CDR3 is TGTGCCAGCAGCACCCGGACAGGGGGCGTTGAAGCTTTCTTT. Protein sequence: CASSTRTGGVEAFF.

V and J are TRBV28 and TRBJ1-2; tentative D call: TRBD1 (6 bases). V was shortened by 4 bases and J by 4 bases, with 16 bases between the two germline ends. The CDR3 consists of 15 residues. The germline gives CDR1 MDHEN, CDR2 SYDVKM. CDR3 sequence: CASSSPGAGGYGYTF. DNA of the CDR3: TGTGCCAGCAGTTCCCCAGGGGCCGGCGGCTATGGCTACACCTTC.

CDR3 amino acids: CASSLALNYGYTF. CDR3 coding DNA: TGTGCCAGCAGCCTTGCACTAAACTATGGCTACACCTTC. The V and J genes are TRBV7-9 and TRBJ1-2, with D uncertain. CDR3 size: 13 residues. Germline assignment: CDR1 SEHNR and CDR2 FQNEAQ (reference sequence). V lost 5 bases and J lost 2, with 9 bases in between.

The CDR3 coding sequence is TGTGCCAGTAGTAATACAGGTGGGGCCCTCTATGGCTACACCTTC. It encodes CASSNTGGALYGYTF. This chain uses TRBV19 with TRBJ1-2; possible D gene TRBD1, 5 bases. Per germline, CDR1 LNHDA and CDR2 SQIVND (reference sequence). Between the trimmed V and J ends, which lost 4 bases and 4 bases, there was a span of 16 bases. The CDR3 loop spans 15 amino acids.

This chain uses TRBV19 with TRBJ1-5, with 7 bases fitting TRBD1. The ends lost 4 bases at V and 7 bases at J; junction bases unmatched: 10. From germline, CDR1 is LNHDA and CDR2 SQIVND (reference sequence). The CDR3 extends over 15 amino acids. CDR3 coding DNA: TGTGCCAGTAGTACATCGGGACAGTCCATCCAGCCCCAGCATTTT. This encodes CASSTSGQSIQPQHF.

The chain is built from TRBV12-5 and TRBJ1-4, with 10 bases that match TRBD1. V gave up 1 base and J gave up 8 bases; unmatched junction bases: 4. The CDR3 is 15 residues long. The germline V gene has CDR1 LGHNT and CDR2 FRNRAP. Here the CDR3 DNA reads TGTGCTAGTGGTTTGGCCGGGACAGGGGTAGAAAAACTGTTTTTT. Translating it yields CASGLAGTGVEKLFF.